Following are 8 T cell receptor beta chains from one sample sequenced in a study of blood T cell repertoires in COVID-19. Measured with immunoSEQ multiplex PCR; TCRdb has only the in-frame clones, and not every one. Altogether about 280,000 clones are present, 88% being singletons, with the ten largest covering just under 1%. The sequenced material came from PBMCs or T cells enriched from blood (not recorded which). These TCRs come from a woman in her 30s who had recovered from COVID-19.

The CDR3 region is CASSSRLAGPYEQYF. In DNA, the CDR3 is TGTGCCAGCAGCTCAAGACTAGCGGGGCCCTACGAGCAGTACTTC. The chain uses TRBV11-2 and TRBJ2-7, with TRBD2 matching over 11 bases. J was trimmed by 2 bases and V by 4 bases; bases with no gene match: 4. Per germline, CDR1 SGHAT and CDR2 FQNNGV. The CDR3 is made up of 15 amino acids.

The gene calls are TRBV9 and TRBJ2-5, with D unclear. Deletions cut 0 bases from V and 0 bases from J, with 6 bases between. The CDR3 runs to 14 residues. Looked up from germline, CDR1 is SGDLS and CDR2 is YYNGEE. The chain's CDR3 is CASSVELHQETQYF. The CDR3 region has the DNA TGTGCCAGCAGCGTAGAACTACACCAAGAGACCCAGTACTTC.

The chain employs TRBV6-6 and TRBJ2-3; a weak D match, TRBD2 (6 bases). V shed 7 bases and J shed 2 bases, with 16 bases lying between them. This CDR3 contains 15 residues. Germline loops: CDR1 MNHNY, CDR2 SVGAGI (reference sequence). The CDR3: CASTGRRSPTDTQYF. The CDR3 DNA reads TGTGCCAGCACAGGGAGGAGGAGCCCCACAGATACGCAGTATTTT.

The gene calls are TRBV12-3 or TRBV12-4 and TRBJ1-1; no definite D call. The length of the CDR3 is 12 residues. Trimming shortened V by 5 bases and J by 1 base, and 5 bases separated the two germline ends. The CDR3 sequence: CASSPSNTEAFF. CDR3 bases: TGTGCCAGCAGTCCCTCGAACACTGAAGCTTTCTTT.

This chain joins TRBV4-2 and TRBJ2-2, with 16 bases matching TRBD2. V trimming: 11 bases; J trimming: 4 bases; junction bases outside the gene matches: 4. CDR1 and CDR2 (germline): LGHNA, YNFKEQ. The CDR3 is made up of 15 amino acids. CDR3 nucleotide sequence: TGTGCCGTGGGACTAGCGGGAGGGGGCACCGGGGAGCTGTTTTTT. This gives the protein CAVGLAGGGTGELFF.

This rearrangement joins TRBV27 to TRBJ2-1, with D tentatively TRBD1 (5 bases). V lost 3 bases, J lost 3 bases, and 15 bases lay in between. Germline V gives CDR1 MNHEY, CDR2 SMNVEV (reference sequence). The CDR3 contains 16 residues. CDR3 coding DNA: TGTGCCAGCAGTTTTGACGGAGCAGGGATCTACAATGAGCAGTTCTTC. Protein product: CASSFDGAGIYNEQFF.

The chain joins TRBV11-1 to TRBJ1-1; tentative D call: TRBD1 (6 bases). Germline V gene lookup returns CDR1 SGHAT and CDR2 FQDESV (reference sequence). V dropped 5 bases and J dropped 6 bases, with 19 bases sitting between them. The CDR3 runs 15 residues. The CDR3 is CASSPYNTGRAEAFF. The CDR3 coding sequence is TGTGCCAGCAGCCCATACAACACAGGGAGGGCTGAAGCTTTCTTT.

The CDR3 sequence is CASSSPGGRDTEAFF. The CDR3 nucleotides read TGTGCCAGCTCGTCACCAGGGGGCCGGGACACTGAAGCTTTCTTT. The chain joins TRBV18 to TRBJ1-1, with 8 bases aligning to TRBD1. Germline-derived CDR1 and CDR2 are KGHSH and LQKENI. With 6 bases clipped from V and 3 bases from J, the junction kept 9 bases outside the gene matches. This CDR3 is 15 amino acids long.